This T cell receptor beta chain was observed in a study of blood T cell repertoires in COVID-19. Study information: The United States, Italy and Spain were the sources of the acute and convalescent COVID-19 samples. T cells, B-cell-depleted T cells, or PBMCs supplied cDNA or gDNA.

Per the authors' pipeline: Estimation of nucleated cell counts relied on the amplification of reference gene primers. TCRdb's copy holds only in-frame clones and misses some; the assay was immunoSEQ multiplex PCR. V, J and clone size were drawn from that table, and D and trimming were deduced from the DNA. The sample includes 250,000 to 350,000 clones, around 90% seen only once; the top ten take approximately 0.85%. CDR3 length equals 16 residues. The ends were cut back, 2 bases at V and 7 bases at J, with 20 bases in the middle. Per the germline V gene, CDR1 is MNHEY and CDR2 is SVGAGI. J is TRBJ1-2 and V is TRBV6-5, with D hard to call. Sequencing was carried out using peripheral blood. This sequence was found in a woman in her thirties or forties who had recovered from COVID-19. The CDR3 spells CASSYGQPEDLCGYTF. The CDR3 nucleotides read TGTGCCAGCAGTTACGGGCAGCCGGAAGACCTATGTGGCTACACCTTC.